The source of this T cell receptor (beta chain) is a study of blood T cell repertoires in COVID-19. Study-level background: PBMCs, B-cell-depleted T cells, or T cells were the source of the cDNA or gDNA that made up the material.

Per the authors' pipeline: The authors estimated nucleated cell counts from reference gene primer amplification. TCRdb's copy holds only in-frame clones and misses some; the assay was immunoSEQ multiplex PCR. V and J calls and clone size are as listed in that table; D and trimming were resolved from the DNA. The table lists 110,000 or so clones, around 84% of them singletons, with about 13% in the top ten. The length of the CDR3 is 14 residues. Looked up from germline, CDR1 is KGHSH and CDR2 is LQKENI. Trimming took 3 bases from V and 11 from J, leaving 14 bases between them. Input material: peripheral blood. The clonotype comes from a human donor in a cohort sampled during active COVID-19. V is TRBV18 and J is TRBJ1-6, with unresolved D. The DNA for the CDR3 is TGTGCCAGCTCACCCGGCAGCGTCGGGGCACCCCTCCACTTT. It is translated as CASSPGSVGAPLHF.